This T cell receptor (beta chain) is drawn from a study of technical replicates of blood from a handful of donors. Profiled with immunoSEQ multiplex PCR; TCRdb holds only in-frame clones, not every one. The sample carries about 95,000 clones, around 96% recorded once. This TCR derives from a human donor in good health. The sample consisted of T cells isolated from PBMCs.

The CDR3 is CSVRGHTEAFF. The CDR3 region has the DNA TGCAGCGTTCGTGGGCACACTGAAGCTTTCTTT. V usage is TRBV29-1 and J usage is TRBJ1-1; D gene ambiguous. CDR3 length equals 11 residues. Between the trimmed V and J ends, which lost 5 bases and 3 bases, there was a span of 7 bases. Germline CDR1 reads SQVTM; CDR2 reads ANQGSEA. Looking up the rest from reference TRBV29-1 and TRBJ1-1 gives the full variable domain: SAVISQKPSRDICQRGTSLTIQCQVDSQVTMMFWYRQQPGQSLTLIATANQGSEATYESGFVIDKFPISRPNLTFSTLTVSNMSPEDSSIYLCSVRGHTEAFFGQGTRLTVV.